This T cell receptor (beta chain) was sequenced for a study of OX40 agonist ivuxolimab in advanced cancers. Study overall: Patient treatment consisted of intravenous ivuxolimab administration every 2 weeks at 0.01 to 10 mg/kg. People in dose escalation had one of these cancers: hepatocellular carcinoma, melanoma, renal cell or head and neck cancer.

With regard to this clone: Its target is unknown.

Study-level findings and limits: Normalized T-cell clonal expansion was also low in some nonresponders.

TCRdb's copy holds only in-frame clones and misses some; the assay was immunoSEQ multiplex PCR. The data hold about 60,000 clones, with approximately 80% observed a single time. The receptor was derived from an adult with an advanced solid tumor such as melanoma, head and neck, liver or kidney cancer. Sequences were derived from CD4+ or CD8+ T cells sorted from blood, sampled in a trial of the OX40 agonist ivuxolimab.

This CDR3 reads CASSLGLAGGPTTYNEQFF. The DNA of the CDR3 is TGCGCCAGCAGCTTGGGACTAGCGGGAGGGCCGACCACCTACAATGAGCAGTTCTTC. The chain combines TRBV5-1 with TRBJ2-1; 14 positions agree with TRBD2. This CDR3 comprises 19 residues. CDR1 is SGHRS and CDR2 is YFSETQ in the germline V gene. Germline trimming cut 0 bases from V and 2 bases from J; bases unmatched to any gene: 7.